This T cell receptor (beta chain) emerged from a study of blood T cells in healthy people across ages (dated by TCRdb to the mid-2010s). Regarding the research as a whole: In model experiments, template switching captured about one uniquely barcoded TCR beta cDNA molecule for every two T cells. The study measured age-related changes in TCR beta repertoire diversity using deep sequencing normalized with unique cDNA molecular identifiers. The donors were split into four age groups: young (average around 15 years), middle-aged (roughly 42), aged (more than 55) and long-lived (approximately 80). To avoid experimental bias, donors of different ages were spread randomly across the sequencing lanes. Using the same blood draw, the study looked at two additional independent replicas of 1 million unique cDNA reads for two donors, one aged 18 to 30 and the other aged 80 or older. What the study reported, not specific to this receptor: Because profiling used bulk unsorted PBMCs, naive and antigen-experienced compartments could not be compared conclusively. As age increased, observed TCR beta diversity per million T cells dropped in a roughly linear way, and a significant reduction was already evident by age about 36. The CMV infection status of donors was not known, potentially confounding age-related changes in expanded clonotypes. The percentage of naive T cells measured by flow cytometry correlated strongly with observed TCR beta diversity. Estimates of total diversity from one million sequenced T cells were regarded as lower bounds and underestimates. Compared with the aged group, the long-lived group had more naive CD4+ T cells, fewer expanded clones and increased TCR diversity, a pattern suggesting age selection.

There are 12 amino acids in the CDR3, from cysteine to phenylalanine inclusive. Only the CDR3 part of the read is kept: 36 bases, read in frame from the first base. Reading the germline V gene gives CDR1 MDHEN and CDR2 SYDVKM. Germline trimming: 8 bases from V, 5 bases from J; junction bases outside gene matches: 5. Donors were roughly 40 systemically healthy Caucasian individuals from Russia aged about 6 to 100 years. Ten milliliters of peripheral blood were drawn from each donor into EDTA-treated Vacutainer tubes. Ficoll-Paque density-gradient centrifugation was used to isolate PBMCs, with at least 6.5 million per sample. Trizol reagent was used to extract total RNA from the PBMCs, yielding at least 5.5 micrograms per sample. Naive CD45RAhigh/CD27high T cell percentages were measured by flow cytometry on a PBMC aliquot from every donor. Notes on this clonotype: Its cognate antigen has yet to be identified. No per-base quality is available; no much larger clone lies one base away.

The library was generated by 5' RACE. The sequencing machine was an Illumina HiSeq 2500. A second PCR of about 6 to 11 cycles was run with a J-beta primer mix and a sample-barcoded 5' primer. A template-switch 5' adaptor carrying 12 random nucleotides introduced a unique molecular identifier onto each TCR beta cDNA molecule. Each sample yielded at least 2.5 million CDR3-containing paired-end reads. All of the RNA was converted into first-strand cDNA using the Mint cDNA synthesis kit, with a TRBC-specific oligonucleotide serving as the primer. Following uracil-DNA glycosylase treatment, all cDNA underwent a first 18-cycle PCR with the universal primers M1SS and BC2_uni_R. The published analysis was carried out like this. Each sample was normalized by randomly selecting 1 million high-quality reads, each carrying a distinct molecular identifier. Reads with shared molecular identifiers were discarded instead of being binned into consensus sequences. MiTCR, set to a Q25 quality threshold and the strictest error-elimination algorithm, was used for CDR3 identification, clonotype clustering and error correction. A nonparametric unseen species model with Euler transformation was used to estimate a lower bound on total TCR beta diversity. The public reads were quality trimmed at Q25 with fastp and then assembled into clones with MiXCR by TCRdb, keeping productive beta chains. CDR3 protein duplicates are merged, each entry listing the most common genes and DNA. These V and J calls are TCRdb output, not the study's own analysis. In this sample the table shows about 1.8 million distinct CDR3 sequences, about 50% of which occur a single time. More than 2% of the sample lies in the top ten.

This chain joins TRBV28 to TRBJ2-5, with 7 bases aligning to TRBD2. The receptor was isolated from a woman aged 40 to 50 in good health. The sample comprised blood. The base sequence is TGTGCCAGCCAAACTAGCGCGGAGACCCAGTACTTC. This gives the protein CASQTSAETQYF.